This T cell receptor (beta chain) was identified in a study of cytotoxic CD8 clonotypes in ibrutinib-treated CLL. Overall study findings and caveats: The public clonotypes identified were infrequent and showed contraction or stability on treatment.

This clone has just a few counts. Its specificity is not known. Sequencing was performed with immunoSEQ multiplex PCR; in TCRdb, only in-frame clones are kept and a portion is missing. The repertoire holds about 29,000 clones, with about 62% as singletons. Germline V gene lookup returns CDR1 LNHDA and CDR2 SQIVND (reference sequence). The CDR3 consists of 15 residues. With 3 bases removed from V and 4 bases from J, the gap between germline ends came to 15 bases. The sequencing here drew on PBMCs, taken before ibrutinib treatment. The receptor was derived from a human donor with chronic lymphocytic leukemia. The V call is TRBV19, the J call TRBJ1-2; D may be TRBD1 (5 bases). The CDR3 region is CASSIELTVSYGYTF. In nucleotides, the CDR3 is TGTGCCAGTAGTATCGAACTGACAGTAAGCTATGGCTACACCTTC.